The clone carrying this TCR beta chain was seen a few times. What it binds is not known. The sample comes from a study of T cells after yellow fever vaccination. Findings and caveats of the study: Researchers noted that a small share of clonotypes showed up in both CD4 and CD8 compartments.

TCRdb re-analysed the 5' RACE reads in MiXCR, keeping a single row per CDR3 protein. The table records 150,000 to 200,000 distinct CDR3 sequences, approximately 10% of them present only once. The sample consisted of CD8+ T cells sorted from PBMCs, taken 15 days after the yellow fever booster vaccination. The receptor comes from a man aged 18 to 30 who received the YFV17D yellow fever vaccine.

CDR3 amino acids: CASSQDSRGTYGYTF. The CDR3 DNA reads as TGTGCCAGCAGCCAAGATTCGCGGGGAACTTATGGCTACACCTTC. The chain recombines TRBV14 with TRBJ1-2; unclear D gene. CDR3 length equals 15 residues. CDR1 and CDR2 from the germline V gene are SGHDN and FVKESK. Trimming removed 0 bases at V and 5 bases at J, with 13 bases between.